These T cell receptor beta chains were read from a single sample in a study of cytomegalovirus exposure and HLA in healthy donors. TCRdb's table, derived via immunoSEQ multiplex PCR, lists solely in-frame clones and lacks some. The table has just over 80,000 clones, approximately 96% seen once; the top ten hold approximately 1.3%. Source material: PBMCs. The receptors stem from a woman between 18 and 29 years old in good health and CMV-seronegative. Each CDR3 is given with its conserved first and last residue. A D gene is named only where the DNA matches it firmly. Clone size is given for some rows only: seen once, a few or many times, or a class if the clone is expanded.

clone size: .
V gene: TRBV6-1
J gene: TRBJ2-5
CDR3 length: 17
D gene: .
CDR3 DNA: TGTGCCAGCAGTGTAAGAGGTAAAGAGGGAATTGGAGAGACCCAGTACTTC
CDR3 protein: CASSVRGKEGIGETQYF

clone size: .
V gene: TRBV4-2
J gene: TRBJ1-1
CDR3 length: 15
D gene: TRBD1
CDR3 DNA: TGTGCCAGCAGCCATACAGGGGGGGCGAACACTGAAGCTTTCTTT
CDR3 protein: CASSHTGGANTEAFF

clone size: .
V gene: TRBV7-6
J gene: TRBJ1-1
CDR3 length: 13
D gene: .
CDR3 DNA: TGTGCCAGCAGGCCTAGCGGGTGGCCTGAAGCTTTCTTT
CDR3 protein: CASRPSGWPEAFF

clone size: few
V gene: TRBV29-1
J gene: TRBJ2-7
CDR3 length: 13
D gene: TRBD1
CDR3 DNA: TGCAGCGTTCCCGGGACAGACCTCTACGAGCAGTACTTC
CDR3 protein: CSVPGTDLYEQYF

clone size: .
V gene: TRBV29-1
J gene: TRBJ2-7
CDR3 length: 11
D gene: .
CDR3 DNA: TGCAGCGTTGGAACTCTAGACGAGCAGTACTTC
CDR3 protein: CSVGTLDEQYF

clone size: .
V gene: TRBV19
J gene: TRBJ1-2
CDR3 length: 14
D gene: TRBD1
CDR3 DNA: TGTGCCAGTAGGAACGCAGGGGGTCGGGATGGCTACACCTTC
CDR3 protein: CASRNAGGRDGYTF

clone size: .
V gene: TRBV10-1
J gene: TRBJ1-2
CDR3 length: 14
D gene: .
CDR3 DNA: TGCGCCAGCGGCCCAGTGTCTTCTAACTATGGCTACACCTTC
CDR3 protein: CASGPVSSNYGYTF

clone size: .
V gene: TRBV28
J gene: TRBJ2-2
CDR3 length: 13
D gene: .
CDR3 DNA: TGTGCCAGCAGCCCGGACAGTGGGCGGGAGCTGTTTTTT
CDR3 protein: CASSPDSGRELFF

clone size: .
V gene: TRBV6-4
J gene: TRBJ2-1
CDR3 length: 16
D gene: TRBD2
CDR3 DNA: TGTGCCAGCTCGCCCGGGCGGGGGAGCTCCTACAATGAGCAGTTCTTC
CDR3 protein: CASSPGRGSSYNEQFF

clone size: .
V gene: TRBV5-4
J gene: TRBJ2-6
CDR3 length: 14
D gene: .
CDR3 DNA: TGTGCCAGCAGCTCGAGGTTCAGGGCCAACGTCCTGACTTTC
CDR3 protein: CASSSRFRANVLTF

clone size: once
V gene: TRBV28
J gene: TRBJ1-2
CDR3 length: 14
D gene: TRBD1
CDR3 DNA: TGTGCCAGCAATCAACTCCAGGGGGCGAATGGCTACACCTTC
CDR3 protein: CASNQLQGANGYTF

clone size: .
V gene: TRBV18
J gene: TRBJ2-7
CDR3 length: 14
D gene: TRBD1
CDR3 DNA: TGTGCCAGCTCACCAGGACAGGCAATCTACGAGCAGTACTTC
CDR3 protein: CASSPGQAIYEQYF

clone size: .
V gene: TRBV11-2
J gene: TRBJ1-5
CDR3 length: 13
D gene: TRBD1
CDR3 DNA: TGTGCCAGCAGCTCAACAGGGGCGCAGCCCCAGCATTTT
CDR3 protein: CASSSTGAQPQHF

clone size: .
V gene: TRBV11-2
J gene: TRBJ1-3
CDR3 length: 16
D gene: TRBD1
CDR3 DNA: TGTGCCAGCAGCCCCCAAGGACAGGGGAGAGGAAACACCATATATTTT
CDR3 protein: CASSPQGQGRGNTIYF

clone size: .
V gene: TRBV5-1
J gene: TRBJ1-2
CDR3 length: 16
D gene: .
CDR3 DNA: TGCGCCAGCAGCTCCAGTCCAGGTAGTGGGAACTATGGCTACACCTTC
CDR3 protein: CASSSSPGSGNYGYTF

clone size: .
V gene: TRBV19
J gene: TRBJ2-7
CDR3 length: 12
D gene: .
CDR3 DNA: TGTGCCAGTAGTATGTCGGGTTACGAGCAGTACTTC
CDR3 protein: CASSMSGYEQYF

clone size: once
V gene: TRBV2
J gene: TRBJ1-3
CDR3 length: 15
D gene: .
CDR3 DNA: TGTGCCAGTTTACAGGAAACCAACTCTGGAAACACCATATATTTT
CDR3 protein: CASLQETNSGNTIYF

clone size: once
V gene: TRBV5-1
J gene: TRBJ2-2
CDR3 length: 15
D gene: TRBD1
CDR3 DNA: TGCGCCAGCAGCTTTGGGACAGCGAACACCGGGGAGCTGTTTTTT
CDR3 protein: CASSFGTANTGELFF

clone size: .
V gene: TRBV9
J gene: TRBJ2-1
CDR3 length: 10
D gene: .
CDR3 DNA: TGTGCCAGCAGCGGCACAGCACTCTTCTTC
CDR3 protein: CASSGTALFF